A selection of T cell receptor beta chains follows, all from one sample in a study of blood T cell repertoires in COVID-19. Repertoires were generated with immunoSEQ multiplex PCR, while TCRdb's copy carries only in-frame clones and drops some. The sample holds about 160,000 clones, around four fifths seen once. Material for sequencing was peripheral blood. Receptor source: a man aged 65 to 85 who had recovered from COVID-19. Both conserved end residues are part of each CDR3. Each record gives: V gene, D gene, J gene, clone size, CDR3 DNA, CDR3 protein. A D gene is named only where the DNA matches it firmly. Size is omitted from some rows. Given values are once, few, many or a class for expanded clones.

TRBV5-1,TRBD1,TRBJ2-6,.,TGCGCCAGCAGCTTGGGAGGGACAGACGGGAGGGCCAACGTCCTGACTTTC,CASSLGGTDGRANVLTF
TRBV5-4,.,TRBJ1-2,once,TGTGCCAGCAGATCCGAAACAGGGTTAAGGGGCTACACCTTC,CASRSETGLRGYTF
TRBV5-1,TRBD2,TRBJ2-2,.,TGCGCCAGCAGCTCCGGACTAGCGGTTTACTCCGGGGAGCTGTTTTTT,CASSSGLAVYSGELFF
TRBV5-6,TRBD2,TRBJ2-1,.,TGTGCCAGCAGCTTAGCGGGAAGCTCCTACAATGAGCAGTTCTTC,CASSLAGSSYNEQFF
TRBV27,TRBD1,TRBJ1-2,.,TGTGCCAGCAGTAGTATAGTCGACAGGGGGAGCAACTATGGCTACACCTTC,CASSSIVDRGSNYGYTF
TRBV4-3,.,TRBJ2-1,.,TGCGCCAGCAGTCGGTCTACCTACAATGAGCAGTTCTTC,CASSRSTYNEQFF
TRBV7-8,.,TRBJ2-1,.,TGTGCCAGCAGCTTAGTAGAGACATACAATGAGCAGTTCTTC,CASSLVETYNEQFF
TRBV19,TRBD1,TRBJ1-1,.,TGTGCCAGTAGTCGCGGGGGGACAGAGAGGAACACTGAAGCTTTCTTT,CASSRGGTERNTEAFF
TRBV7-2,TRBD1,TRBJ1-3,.,TGTGCCAGCAGCTGGACCGGGACAGGGGTAAACACCATATATTTT,CASSWTGTGVNTIYF
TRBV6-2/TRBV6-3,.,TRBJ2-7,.,TGTGCCAGCAGCGGAACCCTACCTACGGGAGCGATGGGCGAGCAGTACTTC,CASSGTLPTGAMGEQYF
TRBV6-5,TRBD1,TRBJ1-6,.,TGTGCCAGCAGTTACTCGCCCGGACAGGGTGTCTCACCCCTCCACTTT,CASSYSPGQGVSPLHF
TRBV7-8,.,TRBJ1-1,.,TGTGCCAGCAGCCCGGGGGGAGGGGCAAACACTGAAGCTTTCTTT,CASSPGGGANTEAFF
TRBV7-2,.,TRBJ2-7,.,TGTGCCAGCAGCTTAGGCGGGGAGCACTATTACGAGCAGTACTTC,CASSLGGEHYYEQYF
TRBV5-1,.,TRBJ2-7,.,TGCGCCAGCAGCCCGCACAGCTCCTACGAGCAGTACTTC,CASSPHSSYEQYF
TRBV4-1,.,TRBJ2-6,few,TGCGCCAGCAGCCAAGATCGGGCGGGGAGTCCCTCTTTC,CASSQDRAGSPSF
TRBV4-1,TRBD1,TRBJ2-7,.,TGCGCCAGCAGCCAACAACAGGGGGCATACGAGCAGTACTTC,CASSQQQGAYEQYF
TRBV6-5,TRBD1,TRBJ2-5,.,TGTGCCAGCAGATCAGGGGGCGCGGGCCAAGAGACCCAGTACTTC,CASRSGGAGQETQYF
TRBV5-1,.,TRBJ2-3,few,TGCGCCAGCAGCTTGGGCGGGAACCACGGAGTCACGCAGTATTTT,CASSLGGNHGVTQYF
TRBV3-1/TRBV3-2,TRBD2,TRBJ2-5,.,TGTGCCAGCAGCCAATTTCTAGCGGGAAGAGAGACCCAGTACTTC,CASSQFLAGRETQYF
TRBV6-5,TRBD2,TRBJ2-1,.,TGTGCCAGCAGTTACTCGATTGCGGGAGGTAGTAATGAGCAGTTCTTC,CASSYSIAGGSNEQFF
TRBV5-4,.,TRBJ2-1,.,TGTGCCAGCAGTTGGGTGGGGAGCTCCTACAATGAGCAGTTCTTC,CASSWVGSSYNEQFF
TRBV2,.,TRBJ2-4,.,TGTGCCAGCAGTGAAAGTGAGACGCCGGGGTCCTTC,CASSESETPGSF
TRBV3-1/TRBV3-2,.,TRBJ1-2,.,TGTGCCAGCAGCCAACCCACGGTCGCCTCTTATGGCTACACCTTC,CASSQPTVASYGYTF
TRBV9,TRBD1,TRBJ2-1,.,TGTGCCAGCAGCGAACGACAGGGGGCCTACAATGAGCAGTTCTTC,CASSERQGAYNEQFF
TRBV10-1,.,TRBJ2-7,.,TGCGCCAGCAGTGCGACTCTAAGCTCCTACGAGCAGTACTTC,CASSATLSSYEQYF
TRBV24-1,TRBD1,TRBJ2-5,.,TGTGCCACCAGTGATTCGACAGGGTGGACCCAGTACTTC,CATSDSTGWTQYF
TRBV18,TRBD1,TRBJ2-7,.,TGTGCCAGCTCACCGGGACAGGGGGCGCGTGAGCAGTACTTC,CASSPGQGAREQYF
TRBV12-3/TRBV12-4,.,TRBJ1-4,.,TGTGCCAGCAGCAATCCGGGGGAAAAACTGTTTTTT,CASSNPGEKLFF
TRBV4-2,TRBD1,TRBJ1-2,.,TGTGCCAGCAGCCAAGAGGCATTAGGGGGCGCCAGGGTTGGCTACACCTTC,CASSQEALGGARVGYTF
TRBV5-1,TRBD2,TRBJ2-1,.,TGCGCCAGCAGCTTGCGCGCTAGCGGGGGCCCGATCAATGAGCAGTTCTTC,CASSLRASGGPINEQFF
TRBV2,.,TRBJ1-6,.,TGTGCCAGCAACAGGGCAGATTCACCCCTCCACTTT,CASNRADSPLHF
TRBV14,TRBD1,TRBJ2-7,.,TGTGCCAGCAGCCCATATCAGGGGGCGCGCCTCTACGAGCAGTACTTC,CASSPYQGARLYEQYF
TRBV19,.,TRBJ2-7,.,TGTGCCAGTAGTATGAGTTACAGCTCCTACGAGCAGTACTTC,CASSMSYSSYEQYF